What follows describes a single TCR beta chain. As yet, its antigen is unknown. Described treatment: oral pan-JAK inhibitor, 5-10 mg twice daily. Trimming cost V 3 bases and J 9 bases, with 15 bases left between them. Germline V gives CDR1 PRHDT, CDR2 FYEKMQ (reference sequence). The CDR3 is 15 amino acids. The entry originates in a study of CD8+ T cells in alopecia areata. Study-wide results and limits: Clonality in lesional scalp, especially alopecia totalis/universalis, exceeded that of normal scalp. Among the top 100, expanded CD8+ clones were significantly decreased by tofacitinib, as was scalp clonality.

RNA was extracted and reverse transcribed into cDNA as the sequencing template. Here immunoSEQ multiplex PCR was the method, and the copy in TCRdb shows in-frame clones only, minus some. Altogether 140,000 to 150,000 clones are present, roughly 52% being singletons, with the ten largest covering about 15%. The source is a human donor with alopecia areata. Source: CD8+ T cells sorted from blood, taken at week 4, from a patient treated with tofacitinib. The V call is TRBV13, the J call TRBJ1-6, with D possibly being TRBD1 (5 bases). The CDR3, as DNA: TGTGCCAGCAGCTTTCAGGGACCCTCTGGTTCACCCCTCCACTTT. Protein: CASSFQGPSGSPLHF.